The rows below give T cell receptor beta chains drawn from one sample of a study of vaccination and CD4 T cells after COVID-19. TCRdb reanalysed the PCR reads using MiXCR and keeps one entry per CDR3 protein. Of roughly 20,000 distinct CDR3 sequences listed, around 55% are singletons. The antigens these receptors bind are not known. The sequenced material came from CD4+ T cells from blood, cultured in vitro. These receptors came from a human donor who had recovered from COVID-19. Both conserved end residues are part of each CDR3. The order of the fields is clone size, D gene, J gene, CDR3 length, V gene, CDR3 protein, CDR3 DNA. D genes are given only for firm matches. Expanded clones are given a class, and other clones once, few, many or no size at all.

>few|TRBD1|TRBJ2-5|16|TRBV15
CATSRDHPGQGLTQYF
TGTGCCACCAGCAGAGATCATCCGGGACAGGGATTGACCCAGTACTTC
>NA|TRBD1|TRBJ2-7|15|TRBV11-2
CASSLVRDRVYEQYF
TGTGCCAGCAGCTTAGTCCGGGACAGGGTCTACGAGCAGTACTTC
>few|NA|TRBJ1-5|15|TRBV7-7
CASSRWGVSNQPQHF
TGTGCTAGCAGCCGGTGGGGGGTTTCCAATCAGCCCCAGCATTTT
>NA|NA|TRBJ2-3|14|TRBV27
CASTQRGSTDTQYF
TGTGCCAGCACCCAGCGCGGCAGCACAGATACGCAGTATTTT
>NA|NA|TRBJ1-1|12|TRBV10-2
CASKDPPREAFF
TGCGCCAGCAAGGACCCCCCGAGGGAAGCTTTCTTT
>few|TRBD1|TRBJ2-7|17|TRBV28
CASSQGQGAGRSYEQYF
TGTGCCAGCAGCCAGGGACAGGGGGCAGGAAGGTCCTACGAGCAGTACTTC
>NA|TRBD1|TRBJ2-5|13|TRBV6-1
CASRAGGSETQYF
TGTGCCAGCAGGGCAGGGGGTTCAGAGACCCAGTACTTC
>NA|TRBD1|TRBJ1-5|15|TRBV19
CASRRTGRANQPQHF
TGTGCCAGTAGACGGACAGGGAGGGCCAATCAGCCCCAGCATTTT
>few|TRBD1|TRBJ2-5|16|TRBV28
CASSAPPGQGRETQYF
TGTGCCAGCAGTGCACCCCCGGGACAGGGGCGGGAGACCCAGTACTTC
>few|TRBD1|TRBJ1-2|13|TRBV27
CASSKDRGYGYTF
TGTGCCAGCAGCAAGGACAGGGGATATGGCTACACCTTC
>NA|NA|TRBJ2-7|11|TRBV19
CASTRGYEQYF
TGTGCCAGTACCAGGGGCTACGAGCAGTACTTC
>NA|NA|TRBJ1-2|15|TRBV5-1
CASSLEGQRTYGYTF
TGCGCCAGCAGCTTGGAAGGACAGCGAACCTATGGCTACACCTTC
>NA|TRBD1|TRBJ1-1|14|TRBV7-2
CASSYQGDDTEAFF
TGTGCCAGCAGCTACCAGGGGGACGACACTGAAGCTTTCTTT
>few|TRBD1|TRBJ1-1|16|TRBV18
CASSSYRGQGNTEAFF
TGTGCCAGCTCATCATACAGGGGACAGGGGAACACTGAAGCTTTCTTT
>few|NA|TRBJ2-5|15|TRBV20-1
CSARDPRGPGETQYF
TGCAGTGCTAGAGATCCGCGGGGGCCGGGAGAGACCCAGTACTTC
>NA|NA|TRBJ1-1|12|TRBV28
CASSPRPPGAFF
TGTGCCAGCAGTCCCCGGCCACCCGGGGCTTTCTTT
>NA|NA|TRBJ2-7|12|TRBV12-3/TRBV12-4
CASKGRTYEQYF
TGTGCCAGCAAGGGGCGTACCTACGAGCAGTACTTC
>NA|TRBD2|TRBJ2-1|15|TRBV7-9
CASSLLGRAGGEQFF
TGTGCCAGCAGCTTACTCGGGAGGGCCGGGGGTGAGCAGTTCTTC
>NA|TRBD1|TRBJ2-3|15|TRBV25-1
CASSGGQDPTDTQYF
TGTGCCAGCAGTGGAGGACAGGACCCCACAGATACGCAGTATTTT
>NA|NA|TRBJ1-1|13|TRBV6-1
CASSGLGDTEAFF
TGTGCCAGCAGTGGACTGGGGGACACTGAAGCTTTCTTT
>few|TRBD1|TRBJ2-2|15|TRBV20-1
CSASAGTGGTGELFF
TGCAGTGCTAGTGCCGGGACAGGGGGCACCGGGGAGCTGTTTTTT
>NA|TRBD2|TRBJ2-7|13|TRBV2
CASGQTGTRLNDF
TGTGCCAGCGGACAGACCGGGACTAGACTTAACGACTTC
>NA|NA|TRBJ2-2|16|TRBV4-3
CASSEWGGGNTGELFF
TGCGCCAGCAGCGAGTGGGGTGGGGGCAACACCGGGGAGCTGTTTTTT
>NA|NA|TRBJ2-7|15|TRBV7-9
CASSFLAGRPSEQYF
TGTGCCAGCAGCTTCTTGGCAGGGAGACCCAGTGAGCAGTACTTC
>few|TRBD1|TRBJ2-3|15|TRBV7-2
CASSAGTGTLDTQYF
TGTGCCAGCAGTGCGGGGACAGGGACCTTGGATACGCAGTATTTT
>NA|NA|TRBJ2-2|14|TRBV29-1
CSVGPPEGTGELFF
TGCAGCGTTGGGCCCCCCGAAGGGACCGGGGAGCTGTTTTTT
>NA|TRBD2|TRBJ2-5|16|TRBV5-1
CASRPMVPRELETQYF
TGCGCCAGCCGCCCCATGGTTCCGCGGGAGTTGGAGACCCAGTACTTC
>NA|NA|TRBJ1-2|12|TRBV6-1
CASSGASSGYTF
TGTGCCAGCAGTGGGGCTTCATCCGGCTACACCTTC
>NA|TRBD1|TRBJ1-6|15|TRBV2
CASSARTGENSPLHF
TGTGCCAGCAGTGCTAGGACAGGGGAAAATTCACCCCTCCACTTT
>NA|NA|TRBJ1-2|14|TRBV6-1
CATSIGGINYGYTF
TGTGCCACTTCGATCGGGGGGATTAACTATGGCTACACCTTC
>NA|TRBD1|TRBJ2-1|15|TRBV6-1
CASSGGTGNYNEQFF
TGTGCCAGCAGTGGGGGGACAGGGAACTACAATGAGCAGTTCTTC
>once|TRBD1|TRBJ2-7|13|TRBV28
CASSPGTGFEQYF
TGTGCCAGCAGTCCCGGGACAGGATTCGAGCAGTACTTC
>NA|NA|TRBJ2-3|11|TRBV7-2
CASTVSDTQYF
TGTGCCAGCACCGTCTCAGATACGCAGTATTTT
>once|NA|TRBJ2-7|17|TRBV28
CASSFGYRTPDSYEQYF
TGTGCCAGCAGTTTTGGCTACAGGACACCTGACTCCTACGAGCAGTACTTC
>NA|NA|TRBJ1-1|14|TRBV20-1
CSASLRTGNTEAFF
TGCAGTGCTAGCCTCAGAACAGGGAACACTGAAGCTTTCTTT
>few|NA|TRBJ2-2|13|TRBV10-1
CASSYRDTGELFF
TGCGCCAGCAGTTACAGGGACACCGGGGAGCTGTTTTTT
>NA|NA|TRBJ2-5|13|TRBV19
CASSPGRLETQYF
TGTGCCAGTAGCCCGGGACGGCTAGAGACCCAGTACTTC